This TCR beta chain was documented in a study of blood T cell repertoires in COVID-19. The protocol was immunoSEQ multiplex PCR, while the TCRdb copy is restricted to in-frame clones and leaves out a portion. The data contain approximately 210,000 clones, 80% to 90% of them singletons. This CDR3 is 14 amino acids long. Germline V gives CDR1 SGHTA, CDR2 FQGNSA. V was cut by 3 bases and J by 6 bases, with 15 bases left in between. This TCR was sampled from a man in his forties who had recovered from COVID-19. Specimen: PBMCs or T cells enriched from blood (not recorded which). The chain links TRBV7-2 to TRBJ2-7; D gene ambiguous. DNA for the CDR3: TGTGCCAGCAGCTTGTTACCAGCGCTTGCCGAGCAGTACGTC. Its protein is CASSLLPALAEQYV.